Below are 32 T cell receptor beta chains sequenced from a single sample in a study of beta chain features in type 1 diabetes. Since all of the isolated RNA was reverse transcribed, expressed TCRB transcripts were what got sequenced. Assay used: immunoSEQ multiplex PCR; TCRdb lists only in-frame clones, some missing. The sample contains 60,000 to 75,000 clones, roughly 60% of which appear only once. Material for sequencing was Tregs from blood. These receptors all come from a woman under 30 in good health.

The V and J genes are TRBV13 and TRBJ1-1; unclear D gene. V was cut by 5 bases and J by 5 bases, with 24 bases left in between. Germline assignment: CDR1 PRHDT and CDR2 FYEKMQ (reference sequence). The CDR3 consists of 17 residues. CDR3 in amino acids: CASSKQRSSLGRTEAFF. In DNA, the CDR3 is TGTGCCAGCAGCAAACAGCGGAGCTCGCTGGGCAGAACTGAAGCTTTCTTT.

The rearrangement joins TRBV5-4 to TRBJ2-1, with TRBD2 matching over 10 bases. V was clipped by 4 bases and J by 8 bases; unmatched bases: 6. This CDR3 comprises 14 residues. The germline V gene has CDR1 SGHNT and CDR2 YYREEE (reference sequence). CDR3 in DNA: TGTGCCAGCAGCGCGGGACTAGCGACCGATGAGCAGTTCTTC. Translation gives CASSAGLATDEQFF.

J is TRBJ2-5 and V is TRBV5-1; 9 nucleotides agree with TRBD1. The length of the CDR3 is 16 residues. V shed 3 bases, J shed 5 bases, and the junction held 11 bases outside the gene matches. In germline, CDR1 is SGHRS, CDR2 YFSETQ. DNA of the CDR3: TGCGCCAGCAGCTACCAGCTGACAGGGGGTACCGAGACCCAGTACTTC. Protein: CASSYQLTGGTETQYF.

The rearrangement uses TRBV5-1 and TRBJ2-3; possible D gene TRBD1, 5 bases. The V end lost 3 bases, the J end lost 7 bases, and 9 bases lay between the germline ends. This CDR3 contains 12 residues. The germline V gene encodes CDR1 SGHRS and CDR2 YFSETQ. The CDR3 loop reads CASSSQGYTQYF. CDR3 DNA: TGCGCCAGCAGCTCCCAGGGTTATACGCAGTATTTT.

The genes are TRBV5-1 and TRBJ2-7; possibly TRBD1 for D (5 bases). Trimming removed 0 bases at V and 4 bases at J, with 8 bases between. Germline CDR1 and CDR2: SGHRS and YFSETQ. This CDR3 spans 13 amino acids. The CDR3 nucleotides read TGCGCCAGCAGCTTGGGACAGAGATACGAGCAGTACTTC. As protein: CASSLGQRYEQYF. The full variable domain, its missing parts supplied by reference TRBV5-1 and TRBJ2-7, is KAGVTQTPRYLIKTRGQQVTLSCSPISGHRSVSWYQQTPGQGLQFLFEYFSETQRNKGNFPGRFSGRQFSNSRSEMNVSTLELGDSALYLCASSLGQRYEQYFGPGTRLTVT.

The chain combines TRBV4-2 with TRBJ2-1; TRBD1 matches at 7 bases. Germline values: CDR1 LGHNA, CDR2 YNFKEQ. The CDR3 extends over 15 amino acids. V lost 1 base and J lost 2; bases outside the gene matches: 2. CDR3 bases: TGTGCCAGCAGCCAAGGGGACAGCACCTACAATGAGCAGTTCTTC. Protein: CASSQGDSTYNEQFF.

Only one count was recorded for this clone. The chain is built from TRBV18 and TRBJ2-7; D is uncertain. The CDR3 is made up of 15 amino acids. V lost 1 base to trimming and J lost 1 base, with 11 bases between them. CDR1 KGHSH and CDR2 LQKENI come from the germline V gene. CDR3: CASSPRAGPSYEQYF. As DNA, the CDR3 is TGTGCCAGCTCACCACGGGCAGGCCCTTCCTACGAGCAGTACTTC. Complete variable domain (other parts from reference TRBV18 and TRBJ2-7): NAGVMQNPRHLVRRRGQEARLRCSPMKGHSHVYWYRQLPEEGLKFMVYLQKENIIDESGMPKERFSAEFPKEGPSILRIQQVVRGDSAAYFCASSPRAGPSYEQYFGPGTRLTVT.

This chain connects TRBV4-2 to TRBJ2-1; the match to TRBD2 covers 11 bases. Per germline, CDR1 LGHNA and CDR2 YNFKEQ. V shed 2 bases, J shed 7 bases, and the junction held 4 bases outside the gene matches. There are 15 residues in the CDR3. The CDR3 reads CASSQTTSGTNEQFF. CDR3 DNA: TGTGCCAGCAGCCAAACGACTAGCGGGACAAATGAGCAGTTCTTC.

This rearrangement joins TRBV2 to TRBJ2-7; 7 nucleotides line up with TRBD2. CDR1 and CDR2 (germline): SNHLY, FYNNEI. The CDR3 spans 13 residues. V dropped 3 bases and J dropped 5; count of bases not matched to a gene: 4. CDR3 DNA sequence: TGTGCCAGCAGTGACAGGGAGGGTGACGAGCAGTACTTC. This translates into CASSDREGDEQYF. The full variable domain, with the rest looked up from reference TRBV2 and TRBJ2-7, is EPEVTQTPSHQVTQMGQEVILRCVPISNHLYFYWYRQILGQKVEFLVSFYNNEISEKSEIFDDQFSVERPDGSNFTLKIRSTKLEDSAMYFCASSDREGDEQYFGPGTRLTVT.

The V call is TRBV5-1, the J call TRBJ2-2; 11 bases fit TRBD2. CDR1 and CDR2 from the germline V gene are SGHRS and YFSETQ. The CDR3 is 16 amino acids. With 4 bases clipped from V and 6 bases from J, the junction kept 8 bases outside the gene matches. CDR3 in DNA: TGCGCCAGCAGCCTCCGACTAGCGGGAAGTGCCGGGGAGCTGTTTTTT. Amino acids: CASSLRLAGSAGELFF.

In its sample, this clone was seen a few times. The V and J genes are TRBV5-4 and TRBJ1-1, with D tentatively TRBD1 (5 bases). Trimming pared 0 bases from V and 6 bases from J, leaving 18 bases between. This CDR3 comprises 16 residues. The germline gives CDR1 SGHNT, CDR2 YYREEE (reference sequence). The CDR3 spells CASSLAPGLINAEAFF. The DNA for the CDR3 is TGTGCCAGCAGCTTGGCCCCGGGACTAATAAACGCTGAAGCTTTCTTT.

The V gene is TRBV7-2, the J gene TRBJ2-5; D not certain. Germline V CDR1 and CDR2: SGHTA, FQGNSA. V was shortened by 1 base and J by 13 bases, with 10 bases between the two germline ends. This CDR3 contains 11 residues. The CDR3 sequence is CASSLGTAVYF. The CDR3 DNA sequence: TGTGCCAGCAGCTTAGGCACCGCGGTGTACTTC.

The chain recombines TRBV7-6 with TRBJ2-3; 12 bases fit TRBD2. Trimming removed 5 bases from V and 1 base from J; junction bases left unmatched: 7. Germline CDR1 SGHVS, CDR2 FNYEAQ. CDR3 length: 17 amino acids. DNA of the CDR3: TGTGCCAGCAGCCCCCAGCGACTAGCGGGGGGCACAGATACGCAGTATTTT. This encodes CASSPQRLAGGTDTQYF.

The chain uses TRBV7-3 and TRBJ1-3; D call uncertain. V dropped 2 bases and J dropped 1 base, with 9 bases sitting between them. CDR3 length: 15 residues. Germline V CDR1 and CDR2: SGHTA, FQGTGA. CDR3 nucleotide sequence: TGTGCCAGCAGCTTAGTTTCGGGTTCTGGAAACACCATATATTTT. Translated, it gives CASSLVSGSGNTIYF.

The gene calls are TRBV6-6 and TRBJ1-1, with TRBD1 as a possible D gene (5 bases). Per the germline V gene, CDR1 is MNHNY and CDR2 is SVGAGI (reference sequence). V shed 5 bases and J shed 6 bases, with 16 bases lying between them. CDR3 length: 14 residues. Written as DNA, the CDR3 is TGTGCCAGCAGTCCAACCAGGGATTTTCCTGAAGCTTTCTTT. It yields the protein CASSPTRDFPEAFF.

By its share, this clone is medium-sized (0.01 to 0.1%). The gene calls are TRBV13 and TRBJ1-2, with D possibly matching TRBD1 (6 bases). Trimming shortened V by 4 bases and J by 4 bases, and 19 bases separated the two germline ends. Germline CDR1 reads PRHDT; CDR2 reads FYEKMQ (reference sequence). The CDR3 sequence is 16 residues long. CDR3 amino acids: CASSSRTVIDTYGYTF. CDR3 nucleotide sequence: TGTGCCAGCAGCTCCCGGACAGTAATAGACACCTATGGCTACACCTTC.

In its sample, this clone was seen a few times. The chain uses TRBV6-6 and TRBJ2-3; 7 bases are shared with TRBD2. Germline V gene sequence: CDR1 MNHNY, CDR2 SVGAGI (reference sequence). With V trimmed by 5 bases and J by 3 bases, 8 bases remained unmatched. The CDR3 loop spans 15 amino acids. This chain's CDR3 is CASSPRGVRTDTQYF. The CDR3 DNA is TGTGCCAGCAGTCCCCGGGGGGTGAGGACAGATACGCAGTATTTT.

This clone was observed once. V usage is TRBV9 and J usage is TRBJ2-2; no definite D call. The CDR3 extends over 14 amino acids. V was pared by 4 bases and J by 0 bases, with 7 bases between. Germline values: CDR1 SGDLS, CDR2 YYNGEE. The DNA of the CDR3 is TGTGCCAGCAGCCTTTCTGCGAACACCGGGGAGCTGTTTTTT. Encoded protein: CASSLSANTGELFF. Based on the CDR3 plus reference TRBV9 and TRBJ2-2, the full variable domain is DSGVTQTPKHLITATGQRVTLRCSPRSGDLSVYWYQQSLDQGLQFLIQYYNGEERAKGNILERFSAQQFPDLHSELNLSSLELGDSALYFCASSLSANTGELFFGEGSRLTVL.

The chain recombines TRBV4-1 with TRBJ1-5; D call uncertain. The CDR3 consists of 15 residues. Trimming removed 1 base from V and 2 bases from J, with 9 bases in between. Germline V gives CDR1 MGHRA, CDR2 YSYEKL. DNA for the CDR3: TGCGCCAGCAGCCAAGGTGACTTCGGCAATCAGCCCCAGCATTTT. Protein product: CASSQGDFGNQPQHF.

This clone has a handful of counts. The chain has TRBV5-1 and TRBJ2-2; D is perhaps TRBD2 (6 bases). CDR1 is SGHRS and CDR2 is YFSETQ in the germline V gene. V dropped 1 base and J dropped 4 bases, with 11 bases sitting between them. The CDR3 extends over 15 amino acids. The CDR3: CASSLLTGGTGELFF. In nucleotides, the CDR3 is TGCGCCAGCAGCTTGCTTACCGGGGGCACCGGGGAGCTGTTTTTT.

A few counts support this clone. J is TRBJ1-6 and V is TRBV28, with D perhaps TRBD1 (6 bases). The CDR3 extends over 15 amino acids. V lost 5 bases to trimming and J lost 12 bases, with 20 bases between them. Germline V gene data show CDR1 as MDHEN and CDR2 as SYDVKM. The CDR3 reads CASSLQGGPLLPLHF. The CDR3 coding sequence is TGTGCCAGCAGTCTACAGGGAGGGCCACTGTTACCCCTCCACTTT.

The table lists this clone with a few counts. In nucleotides, the CDR3 is TGTGCCAGCAGCTCAATCCAAGAGACCCAGTACTTC. It specifies CASSSIQETQYF. The V gene is TRBV7-9, the J gene TRBJ2-5; no reliable D call. Germline CDR1 reads SEHNR; CDR2 reads FQNEAQ (reference sequence). Between the trimmed V and J ends, which lost 4 bases and 1 base, there was a span of 4 bases. The CDR3 contains 12 residues.

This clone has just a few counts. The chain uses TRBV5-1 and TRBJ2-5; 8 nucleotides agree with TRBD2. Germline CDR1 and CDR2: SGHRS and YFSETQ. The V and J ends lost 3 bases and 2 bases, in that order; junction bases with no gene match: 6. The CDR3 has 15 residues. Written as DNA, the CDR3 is TGCGCCAGCAGCTCTCCCCTAGCGGGTCAAGAGACCCAGTACTTC. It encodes CASSSPLAGQETQYF.

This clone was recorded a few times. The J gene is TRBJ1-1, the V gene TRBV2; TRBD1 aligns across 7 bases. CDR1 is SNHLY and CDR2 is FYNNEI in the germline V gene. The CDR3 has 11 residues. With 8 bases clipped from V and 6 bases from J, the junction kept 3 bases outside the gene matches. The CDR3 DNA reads TGTGCCAGCCAAGACAGGGCTGAAGCTTTCTTT. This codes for CASQDRAEAFF.

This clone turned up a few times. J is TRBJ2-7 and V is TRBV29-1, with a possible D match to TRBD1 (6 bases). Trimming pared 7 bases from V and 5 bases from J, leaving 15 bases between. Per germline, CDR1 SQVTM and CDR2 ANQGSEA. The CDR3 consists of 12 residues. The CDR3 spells CSARAGADEQYF. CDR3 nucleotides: TGCAGCGCCCGGGCAGGGGCTGACGAGCAGTACTTC.

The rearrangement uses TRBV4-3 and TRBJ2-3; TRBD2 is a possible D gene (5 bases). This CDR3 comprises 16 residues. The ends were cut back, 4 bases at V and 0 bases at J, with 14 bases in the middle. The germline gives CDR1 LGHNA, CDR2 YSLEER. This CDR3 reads CASSRRGAASTDTQYF. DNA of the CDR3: TGCGCCAGCAGCCGTCGGGGAGCGGCGAGCACAGATACGCAGTATTTT.

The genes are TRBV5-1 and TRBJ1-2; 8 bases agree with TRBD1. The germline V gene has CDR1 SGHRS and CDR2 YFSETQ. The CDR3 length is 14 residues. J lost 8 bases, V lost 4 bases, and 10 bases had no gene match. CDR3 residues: CASSPAPGGGGYTF. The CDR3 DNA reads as TGCGCCAGCAGCCCCGCACCAGGGGGCGGGGGCTACACCTTC.

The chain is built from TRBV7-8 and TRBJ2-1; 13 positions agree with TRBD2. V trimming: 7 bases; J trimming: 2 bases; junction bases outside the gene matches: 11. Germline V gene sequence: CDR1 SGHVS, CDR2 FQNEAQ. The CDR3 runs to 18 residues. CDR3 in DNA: TGTGCCAGCACCCAACTAGCGGGGGGGCCATGGACCTACAATGAGCAGTTCTTC. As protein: CASTQLAGGPWTYNEQFF.

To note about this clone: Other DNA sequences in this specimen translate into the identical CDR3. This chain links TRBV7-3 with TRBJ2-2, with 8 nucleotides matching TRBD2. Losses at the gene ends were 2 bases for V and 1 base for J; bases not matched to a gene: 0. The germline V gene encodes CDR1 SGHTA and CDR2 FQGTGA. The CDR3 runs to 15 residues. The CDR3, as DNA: TGTGCCAGCAGCTTACGGGGGGGGAACACCGGGGAGCTGTTTTTT. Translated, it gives CASSLRGGNTGELFF.

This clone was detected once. Written as DNA, the CDR3 is TGCGCCAGCAGCCAAGGGCTAGCGGGTTCCTACGAGCAGTACTTC. Amino acid sequence: CASSQGLAGSYEQYF. The rearrangement uses TRBV4-1 and TRBJ2-7; 8 nucleotides match TRBD2. The trim removed 1 base at V and 1 base at J, leaving 3 bases unmatched. CDR3 size: 15 residues. Germline CDR1 and CDR2: MGHRA and YSYEKL.

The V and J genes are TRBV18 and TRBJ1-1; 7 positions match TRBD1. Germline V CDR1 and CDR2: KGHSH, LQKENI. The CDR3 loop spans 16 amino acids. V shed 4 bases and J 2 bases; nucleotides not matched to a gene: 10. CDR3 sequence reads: CASSLAATGANTEAFF. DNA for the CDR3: TGTGCCAGCTCACTAGCGGCTACAGGGGCTAACACTGAAGCTTTCTTT.

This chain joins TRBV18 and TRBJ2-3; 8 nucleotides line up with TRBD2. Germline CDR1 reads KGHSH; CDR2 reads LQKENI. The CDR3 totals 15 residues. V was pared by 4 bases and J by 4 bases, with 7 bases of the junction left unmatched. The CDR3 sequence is CASSLVPGLADTQYF. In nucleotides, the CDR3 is TGTGCCAGCTCACTCGTCCCGGGACTAGCAGATACGCAGTATTTT. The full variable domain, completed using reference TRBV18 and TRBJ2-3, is NAGVMQNPRHLVRRRGQEARLRCSPMKGHSHVYWYRQLPEEGLKFMVYLQKENIIDESGMPKERFSAEFPKEGPSILRIQQVVRGDSAAYFCASSLVPGLADTQYFGPGTRLTVL.